This passage covers 17 T cell receptor beta chains from one sample sequenced in a study of human T cells and chemical hapten exposure. Each CDR3 protein is one row after TCRdb ran MiXCR on the RACE reads. This sample has some 59,000 distinct CDR3 sequences, with about 11% found just once. The time point denotes: pre-sensitization, week 0. As for treatment: therapeutic diphenylcyclopropenone sensitization with weekly scalp DPC. Here the sequenced sample was whole blood, taken in connection with sensitization to the hapten diphenylcyclopropenone (DPC). These receptors were collected from a woman aged 40 to 55 with alopecia areata. Some clones in this sample may be carry-over from other donors' samples.

This clonotype was seen at least ten times. The limits of the CDR3 on the DNA are not certain, so only TCRdb's listed CDR3 is given. The rearrangement joins TRBV20-1 to TRBJ1-1; the listed D gene, TRBD1, was not tested against the DNA. From germline, CDR1 is DFQATT and CDR2 SNEGSKA (reference sequence). The CDR3 is 13 amino acids long, termini counted. CDR3 protein: CSTSGVRNTEAFF.

This clonotype appeared a few times. This chain uses TRBV20-1 with TRBJ2-7; possibly TRBD1 for D (6 bases). Between the trimmed V and J ends, which lost 1 base and 2 bases, there was a span of 9 bases. Germline loops: CDR1 DFQATT, CDR2 SNEGSKA (reference sequence). The CDR3 spans 13 residues. The CDR3 protein is CSARGGRTYEQYF. The CDR3 region has the DNA TGCAGTGCTAGAGGGGGGCGGACCTACGAGCAGTACTTC.

This clonotype was seen at least ten times. This chain joins TRBV4-3 and TRBJ2-1, with TRBD2 identical over 8 bases. Trimming cost V 1 base and J 7 bases; bases outside gene matches: 15. Germline CDR1 and CDR2: LGHNA and YSLEER. This CDR3 contains 18 residues. The CDR3 sequence is CASSQGGPPWERGNEQFF. CDR3 nucleotides: TGCGCCAGCAGCCAAGGAGGGCCACCGTGGGAGCGGGGGAATGAGCAGTTCTTC.

This sequence joins TRBV7-9 and TRBJ1-4; D may be TRBD1 (5 bases). This CDR3 has 15 amino acids. V was trimmed by 5 bases and J by 8 bases, leaving 18 bases between them. Germline CDR1 reads SEHNR; CDR2 reads FQNEAQ (reference sequence). CDR3 sequence (DNA): TGTGCCAGCAGCCTCGTCGCCGTCGGGGGGGAAAAACTGTTTTTT. Translating gives CASSLVAVGGEKLFF. Variable domain in full (rest from reference TRBV7-9 and TRBJ1-4): DTGVSQNPRHKITKRGQNVTFRCDPISEHNRLYWYRQTLGQGPEFLTYFQNEAQLEKSRLLSDRFSAERPKGSFSTLEIQRTEQGDSAMYLCASSLVAVGGEKLFFGSGTQLSVL.

The genes are TRBV9 and TRBJ2-7, with D possibly being TRBD1 (6 bases). The CDR3 length is 14 residues. The ends were cut back, 0 bases at V and 2 bases at J, with 9 bases in the middle. Germline CDR1 and CDR2: SGDLS and YYNGEE. In DNA form, the CDR3 reads TGTGCCAGCAGCGTAGGGGACACGACCTACGAGCAGTACTTC. Translation: CASSVGDTTYEQYF. Using reference TRBV9 and TRBJ2-7 for the parts outside the CDR3, the full variable domain is DSGVTQTPKHLITATGQRVTLRCSPRSGDLSVYWYQQSLDQGLQFLIQYYNGEERAKGNILERFSAQQFPDLHSELNLSSLELGDSALYFCASSVGDTTYEQYFGPGTRLTVT.

This clonotype was counted many times. V and J are TRBV7-2 and TRBJ1-1, with D possibly being TRBD1 (5 bases). This CDR3 has 14 amino acids. The germline V gene has CDR1 SGHTA and CDR2 FQGNSA. Trimming pared 4 bases from V and 6 bases from J, leaving 15 bases between. The CDR3 DNA follows: TGTGCCAGCAGCTCGTCGGGTGGGGGGGCTGAAGCTTTCTTT. Protein product: CASSSSGGGAEAFF.

At least ten counts were recorded for this clonotype. The chain employs TRBV5-6 and TRBJ1-1, with TRBD1 as a possible D gene (5 bases). Germline V CDR1 and CDR2: SGHDT, YYEEEE. The V end was cut by 4 bases, the J end by 9 bases, with 13 bases between. The CDR3 sequence is 12 residues long. The CDR3 bases are TGTGCCAGCAGCCCGGGGCCTTCTCAAGCTTTCTTT. Amino acid sequence: CASSPGPSQAFF.

V usage is TRBV7-7 and J usage is TRBJ2-1, with unresolved D. The CDR3 is 15 amino acids. V was clipped by 5 bases and J by 0 bases, with 11 bases between them. Germline V gene data show CDR1 as SSHAT and CDR2 as FNYEAQ (reference sequence). CDR3 sequence reads: CASSPLWSSYNEQFF. CDR3 DNA: TGTGCCAGCAGCCCCCTGTGGAGCTCCTACAATGAGCAGTTCTTC.

Comments on this clonotype: A much larger clone differs by one base, so this may be a read error. The CDR3 carries no conserved terminal phenylalanine or tryptophan, so it likely arises from a read error. This sequence joins TRBV29-1 and TRBJ1-4; no clear D gene. The CDR3 totals 12 residues. V dropped 5 bases and J dropped 8 bases, with 12 bases sitting between them. CDR1 and CDR2 (germline): SQVTM, ANQGSEA. The CDR3 DNA sequence: TGCAGCGTTCAGGCCCTAGGGGAAAAACTGTTTCTT. This translates into CSVQALGEKLFL.

This clonotype was found once. This may come from a read error, since a much larger clone is one base off. The chain is built from TRBV7-9 and TRBJ2-7; 8 positions agree with TRBD2. The CDR3 consists of 14 residues. The V and J ends lost 4 bases and 6 bases, in that order; junction bases with no gene match: 8. Looked up from germline, CDR1 is SEHNR and CDR2 is FQNEAQ (reference sequence). Here the CDR3 DNA reads TGTGCCAGCAGCTATCCCGGAGCGGGAGTCGAGCAGTACTTC. It encodes CASSYPGAGVEQYF.

This clonotype was seen more than once but under ten times. The chain carries TRBV7-2 and TRBJ2-1, with TRBD2 identical over 7 bases. V dropped 1 base and J dropped 4; count of bases not matched to a gene: 10. Germline CDR1 and CDR2: SGHTA and FQGNSA. The CDR3 totals 17 residues. The DNA of the CDR3 is TGTGCCAGCAGCTTAGTGGGGGGGGACGGAGGATACAATGAGCAGTTCTTC. Translating gives CASSLVGGDGGYNEQFF. Variable domain in full (rest from reference TRBV7-2 and TRBJ2-1): GAGVSQSPSNKVTEKGKDVELRCDPISGHTALYWYRQSLGQGLEFLIYFQGNSAPDKSGLPSDRFSAERTGGSVSTLTIQRTQQEDSAVYLCASSLVGGDGGYNEQFFGPGTRLTVL.

The sample holds a few counts of this clonotype. The J gene is TRBJ2-2, the V gene TRBV6-5, with 16 bases aligning to TRBD2. V shed 6 bases and J 6 bases; nucleotides not matched to a gene: 13. This CDR3 spans 19 amino acids. In germline, CDR1 is MNHEY, CDR2 SVGAGI. The CDR3 DNA follows: TGTGCCAGCAGATCGGGACTAGCGGGAGGGATGCCGTGGGCCGGGGAGCTGTTTTTT. Translated, it gives CASRSGLAGGMPWAGELFF.

This clonotype was detected only a few times. The V and J genes are TRBV12-3 or TRBV12-4 and TRBJ2-1; 9 bases are a match to TRBD1. V lost 6 bases, J lost 3 bases, and 9 bases stayed unmatched. CDR3 size: 16 residues. The chain's CDR3 is CASSPYGTGLYNEQFF. The CDR3 DNA sequence: TGTGCCAGCAGCCCGTATGGGACAGGGCTCTACAATGAGCAGTTCTTC.

This clonotype showed up many times. This rearrangement joins TRBV10-1 to TRBJ2-1; tentative D call: TRBD2 (5 bases). This CDR3 comprises 12 residues. CDR1 is WNHNN, CDR2 SYGVQD, per germline (reference sequence). The V gene lost 5 bases and the J gene lost 9 bases, with 11 bases spanning the gap. In DNA, the CDR3 is TGCGCCAGCAGTCGGGGATCAAGTGAGCAGTTCTTC. Its translation: CASSRGSSEQFF.

In its sample, this clonotype was seen many times. The V call is TRBV6-5, the J call TRBJ1-1; the D gene is possibly TRBD1 (6 bases). From germline, CDR1 is MNHEY and CDR2 SVGAGI. Trimming left V 1 base short and J 4 bases short, with 10 bases between. The CDR3 has 14 amino acids. CDR3 residues: CASSYYRVSTEAFF. CDR3 DNA sequence: TGTGCCAGCAGTTACTACAGGGTTAGCACTGAAGCTTTCTTT.

The V gene is TRBV18, the J gene TRBJ2-7; the match to TRBD2 covers 10 bases. The trim removed 3 bases at V and 6 bases at J, leaving 5 bases unmatched. This CDR3 spans 14 amino acids. The V gene's germline CDR1 is KGHSH and CDR2 LQKENI. The CDR3 DNA reads TGTGCCAGCTCACCCACTAGCGGGGTAGGCGAGCAGTACTTC. It encodes CASSPTSGVGEQYF.

This sequence joins TRBV7-9 and TRBJ2-1; D uncertain. Germline V gene data show CDR1 as SEHNR and CDR2 as FQNEAQ (reference sequence). This CDR3 is 12 amino acids long. The ends were cut back, 8 bases at V and 9 bases at J, with 14 bases in the middle. The CDR3 region has the DNA TGTGCCAGCGACCCCCCCTCGGGTGAGCAGTTCTTC. It yields the protein CASDPPSGEQFF.